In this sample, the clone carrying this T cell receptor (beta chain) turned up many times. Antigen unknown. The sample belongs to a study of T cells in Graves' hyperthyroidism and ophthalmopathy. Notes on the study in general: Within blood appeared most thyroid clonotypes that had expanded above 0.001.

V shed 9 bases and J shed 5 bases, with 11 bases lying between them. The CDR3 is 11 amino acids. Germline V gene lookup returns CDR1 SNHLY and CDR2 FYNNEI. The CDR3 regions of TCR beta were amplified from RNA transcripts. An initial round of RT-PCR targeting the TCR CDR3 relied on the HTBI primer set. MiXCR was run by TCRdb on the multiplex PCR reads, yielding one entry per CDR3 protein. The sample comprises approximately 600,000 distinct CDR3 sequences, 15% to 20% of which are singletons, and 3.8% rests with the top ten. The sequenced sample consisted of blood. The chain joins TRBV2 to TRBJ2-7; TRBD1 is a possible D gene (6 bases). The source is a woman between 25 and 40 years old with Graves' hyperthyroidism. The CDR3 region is CASSTGNEQYF. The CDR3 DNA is TGTGCCAGTAGTACAGGGAACGAGCAGTACTTC.